This TCR beta chain came from a study of tumor-infiltrating lymphocytes in primary liver carcinoma. About the study: Patients of both sexes were 30 to 69 years old.

The CDR3 is made up of 16 amino acids. Germline CDR1 and CDR2: SEHNR and FQNEAQ (reference sequence). Trimming cost V 1 base and J 6 bases, with 16 bases left between them. Total RNA and DNA came together from around 20-30 mg of bulk tissue without cell sorting. Sampling targeted five separate regions of each tumor, which included the tumor centre. This clonotype was seen ten or more times. cDNA specific to TCR beta was made from about 550 ng of total RNA, with a constant-region primer employed for priming. Three nested multiplex PCR rounds, a slightly modified ARM-PCR, produced the libraries for TCR beta. TRBV1-TRBV30 forward primers paired with a C-beta reverse primer drove the first two PCR rounds, around 9 cycles each. TCRdb analysed the multiplex PCR reads with MiXCR anew, one entry per CDR3 protein. The sample has under 130,000 distinct CDR3 sequences, roughly 80% seen once.

V and J are TRBV7-9 and TRBJ2-4; D is ambiguous. Specimen: liver tumor tissue from sampling region 3. Specified subset: tumor region T3, left-lateral pole. The receptor's source is a man aged 40-50 years with primary liver carcinoma and hepatitis B virus infection. In nucleotides, the CDR3 is TGTGCCAGCAGCTTAGTTCCGGGTCCCATGGGAAACATTCAGTACTTC. Residues: CASSLVPGPMGNIQYF.